A selection of T cell receptor beta chains follows, all from one sample in a study of blood T cell repertoires in COVID-19. The table came from immunoSEQ multiplex PCR; TCRdb's copy has only in-frame clones and leaves some out. The data contain about 98,000 clones, approximately 91% of them singletons. Material for sequencing was peripheral blood. These receptors were collected from a man aged 18 to 30 with acute or convalescent COVID-19. Both conserved end residues are part of each CDR3. D genes are given only for firm matches. Clone size is given for some rows only: seen once, a few or many times, or a class if the clone is expanded.

>.|.|TRBJ1-2|TRBV25-1
TGTGCCAGCACCCAATCCGGGATAAACTATGGCTACACCTTC
CASTQSGINYGYTF
>.|TRBD2|TRBJ2-2|TRBV24-1
TGTGCCACCAGTCGAAGCACTAGCGGGATAGGGTGGACCGGGGAGCTGTTTTTT
CATSRSTSGIGWTGELFF
>.|.|TRBJ1-1|TRBV3-1/TRBV3-2
TGTGCCAGCAGCCAACCCTGGGCACCCAACACTGAAGCTTTCTTT
CASSQPWAPNTEAFF
>.|TRBD1|TRBJ1-2|TRBV7-2
TGTGCCAGCAGCGAGAATCCGGGACAGCTTAACTATGGCTACACCTTC
CASSENPGQLNYGYTF
>few|.|TRBJ1-5|TRBV9
TGTGCCAGCAGCGTAGGGACAGCTACCGGGCCCCAGCATTTT
CASSVGTATGPQHF
>.|TRBD2|TRBJ2-1|TRBV3-1/TRBV3-2
TGTGCCAGCAGCCAAGACCCTCCCGCGGGGGTCTACAGGAATGAGCAGTTCTTC
CASSQDPPAGVYRNEQFF
>.|.|TRBJ2-1|TRBV5-1
TGCGCCAGCAGCTACGGACAGAAGAACAATGAGCAGTTCTTC
CASSYGQKNNEQFF
>.|TRBD1|TRBJ1-2|TRBV7-6
TGTGCCAGCAGCTTTAACCTACAGGGGGCCCCTAATGGCTACACCTTC
CASSFNLQGAPNGYTF
>.|.|TRBJ1-6|TRBV7-2
TGTGCCAGCAGCTCGCTACCAGGGACTACATCACCCCTCCACTTT
CASSSLPGTTSPLHF
>.|TRBD1|TRBJ1-4|TRBV6-1
TGTGCCAGCAGTGAAACCAGGGGGTGGGGTGAAAAACTGTTTTTT
CASSETRGWGEKLFF
>.|.|TRBJ2-7|TRBV7-9
TGTGCCAGCAGCTTAGCGCGGTTAAACAAAGACTCCTACGAGCAGTACTTC
CASSLARLNKDSYEQYF
>.|TRBD1|TRBJ1-1|TRBV3-1/TRBV3-2
TGTGCCAGCAGCCATCAATCGGGACAGGGGGCGTATGGCGCTTTCTTT
CASSHQSGQGAYGAFF
>.|TRBD1|TRBJ2-1|TRBV9
TGTGCCAGCAGCCGACAGGGGGTGGGATTGGGAGAGCAGTTCTTC
CASSRQGVGLGEQFF
>few|.|TRBJ1-6|TRBV3-1/TRBV3-2
TGTGCCAGCAGCCTCAAGCGATCTAATTCACCCCTCCACTTT
CASSLKRSNSPLHF
>.|.|TRBJ1-2|TRBV20-1
TGCAGTGCTAGTTCCGGGTCCTATGGCTACACCTTC
CSASSGSYGYTF
>once|.|TRBJ1-3|TRBV9
TGTGCCAGCAGCGTAGCACTAAGGGAGGTTCGAAACACCATATATTTT
CASSVALREVRNTIYF
>.|.|TRBJ1-2|TRBV7-8
TGTGCCAGCAGCTTAGATTCCGGCAGGGATGGCTATGGCTACACCTTC
CASSLDSGRDGYGYTF
>.|.|TRBJ2-5|TRBV18
TGTGCCAGCTCACCAGGGCAGGGGAAGACCCAGTACTTC
CASSPGQGKTQYF
>.|TRBD1|TRBJ2-2|TRBV7-6
TGTGCCAGCAGCACGACAGGGCCCGGGGAGCTGTTTTTT
CASSTTGPGELFF
>.|TRBD1|TRBJ2-2|TRBV11-3
TGTGCCAGCAGCTCCGGGACAGGGGACACCGGGGAGCTGTTTTTT
CASSSGTGDTGELFF
>.|.|TRBJ2-3|TRBV4-1
TGCGCCAGCAGCCAAGATTCCTCTAGCACAGATACGCAGTATTTT
CASSQDSSSTDTQYF
>.|.|TRBJ1-5|TRBV6-5
TGTGCCAGCAGTTACTCGAGTCCCAATCAGCCCCAGCATTTT
CASSYSSPNQPQHF
>.|.|TRBJ2-1|TRBV5-5
TGTGCCAGCAGCTTTTCCTATACGCGGACCTACAATGAGCAGTTCTTC
CASSFSYTRTYNEQFF
>.|.|TRBJ2-7|TRBV19
TGTGCCAGTAGTATATCCCCTGCCCGTGGGAGCTCCTACGAGCAGTACTTC
CASSISPARGSSYEQYF
>.|TRBD2|TRBJ2-2|TRBV27
TGTGCCAGCAGTCCCCCGGGACTAGCGGGAGGGTTTGGCACCGGGGAGCTGTTTTTT
CASSPPGLAGGFGTGELFF
>.|.|TRBJ1-4|TRBV15
TGTGCCACCAGCAGAGATAGGGAGTTTAATGAAAAACTGTTTTTT
CATSRDREFNEKLFF
>.|.|TRBJ1-4|TRBV2
TGTGCCAGCAGTCCCGGACAGACTACAACTAATGAAAAACTGTTTTTT
CASSPGQTTTNEKLFF
>.|TRBD2|TRBJ2-1|TRBV9
TGTGCCAGCAGCTCCTCGGGGGGAGGGCCATCCTTGGCCCACAATGAGCAGTTCTTC
CASSSSGGGPSLAHNEQFF
>once|TRBD1|TRBJ2-1|TRBV5-1
TGCGCCAGCAGCCTCGGACAGGGAAACAATGAGCAGTTCTTC
CASSLGQGNNEQFF
>.|TRBD2|TRBJ2-7|TRBV18
TGTGCCAGCTCACCACACAGCGGGGGCGCACTGTACGAGCAGTACTTC
CASSPHSGGALYEQYF
>.|.|TRBJ1-3|TRBV10-1
TGCGCCAGCAGGGATACAGGGAAACGAAACACCATATATTTT
CASRDTGKRNTIYF
>.|TRBD1|TRBJ2-3|TRBV15
TGTGCCACCAGCAGAGACCAGGATTATAGGGGGCTTCTGACAGATACGCAGTATTTT
CATSRDQDYRGLLTDTQYF
>.|.|TRBJ2-7|TRBV24-1
TGTGCCACCAGTGACAGAGGGTGGGAGCAGTACTTC
CATSDRGWEQYF
>.|.|TRBJ1-1|TRBV30
TGTGCCTGGGGACTGGTGAACACTGAAGCTTTCTTT
CAWGLVNTEAFF
>.|.|TRBJ2-7|TRBV6-5
TGTGCCAGCGGCTACCCGAGCAGGTACGAGCAGTACTTC
CASGYPSRYEQYF
>.|.|TRBJ2-1|TRBV5-6
TGTGCCAGCAGTCCGGATGGGGCTTGGGTCAATGAGCAGTTCTTC
CASSPDGAWVNEQFF
>.|TRBD2|TRBJ2-2|TRBV9
TGTGCCAGCAGCACCCAAAGCGGGAGTAACACCGGGGAGCTGTTTTTT
CASSTQSGSNTGELFF
>.|TRBD1|TRBJ1-1|TRBV5-1
TGCGCCAGCAGCTTGTGGGACAGGGACGACACTGAAGCTTTCTTT
CASSLWDRDDTEAFF
>.|TRBD2|TRBJ2-3|TRBV19
TGTGCCAGTAGTACCCGACTAGCGGGGAGCACAGATACGCAGTATTTT
CASSTRLAGSTDTQYF
>once|.|TRBJ1-1|TRBV3-1/TRBV3-2
TGTGCCAGCAGCCGCTCACAGGGCCGGACTGAAGCTTTCTTT
CASSRSQGRTEAFF
>.|.|TRBJ1-5|TRBV19
TGTGCCAGTATTGGGGGAGGTACCCAGCCCCAGCATTTT
CASIGGGTQPQHF
>.|.|TRBJ1-1|TRBV19
TGTGCCAGTAGTAGGCGCGTTACGGAGTTGAACACTGAAGCTTTCTTT
CASSRRVTELNTEAFF
>.|.|TRBJ2-1|TRBV18
TGTGCCAGCTCACCAACTCAGGGAGGCTACAATGAGCAGTTCTTC
CASSPTQGGYNEQFF
>.|TRBD1|TRBJ1-1|TRBV29-1
TGCAGCGTCCTCTTACAGGGGGCGCGGACTGAAGCTTTCTTT
CSVLLQGARTEAFF
>.|TRBD1|TRBJ2-7|TRBV5-4
TGTGCCAGCAGTTACAGGGGGGAGTCCTACGAGCAGTACTTC
CASSYRGESYEQYF
>.|.|TRBJ1-3|TRBV10-3
TGTGCCATCAGTGAGGGAACTGCGGAGGGAAACACCATATATTTT
CAISEGTAEGNTIYF